These 12 T cell receptor beta chains were sequenced from one sample in a study of blood T cell repertoires in COVID-19. Sequenced by immunoSEQ multiplex PCR; TCRdb stores in-frame clones only, minus some. This sample has about 320,000 clones, with 80% to 90% found just once. The specimen was PBMCs or T cells enriched from blood (not recorded which). The origin of the receptors is a young man who had recovered from COVID-19.

The chain couples TRBV5-1 to TRBJ1-6; possible D gene TRBD1, 5 bases. Trimming removed 2 bases from V and 7 bases from J, with 16 bases in between. CDR1 is SGHRS and CDR2 is YFSETQ in the germline V gene. This CDR3 spans 16 amino acids. The CDR3 reads CASSLLQASGNSPLHF. The CDR3 nucleotides read TGCGCCAGCAGCTTATTACAGGCATCAGGGAATTCACCCCTCCACTTT.

The genes are TRBV30 and TRBJ1-2; possibly TRBD1 for D (5 bases). CDR3 length: 13 amino acids. CDR1 GTSNPN and CDR2 SVGIG come from the germline V gene (reference sequence). Trimming shortened V by 4 bases and J by 0 bases, and 9 bases separated the two germline ends. The CDR3 here is CAWNPGPNYGYTF. The CDR3 DNA reads TGTGCCTGGAATCCAGGGCCTAACTATGGCTACACCTTC. Complete variable domain (other parts from reference TRBV30 and TRBJ1-2): SQTIHQWPATLVQPVGSPLSLECTVEGTSNPNLYWYRQAAGRGLQLLFYSVGIGQISSEVPQNLSASRPQDRQFILSSKKLLLSDSGFYLCAWNPGPNYGYTFGSGTRLTVV.

This clone was found once. The chain is built from TRBV5-4 and TRBJ1-1; 7 nucleotides match TRBD1. V dropped 4 bases and J dropped 1; count of bases not matched to a gene: 10. The CDR3 loop spans 16 amino acids. CDR1 is SGHNT, CDR2 YYREEE, per germline (reference sequence). The CDR3 DNA follows: TGTGCCAGCAGCAGGGGGACAGAAGGCCCGAACACTGAAGCTTTCTTT. Protein: CASSRGTEGPNTEAFF.

V gene TRBV19 combines with J gene TRBJ2-2; a weak D match, TRBD1 (5 bases). This CDR3 spans 15 amino acids. The V end was cut by 6 bases, the J end by 0 bases, with 11 bases between. Germline CDR1 LNHDA, CDR2 SQIVND (reference sequence). The CDR3: CASSLLGANTGELFF. The CDR3 DNA reads TGTGCCAGTAGCCTTCTAGGGGCGAACACCGGGGAGCTGTTTTTT.

The chain employs TRBV11-2 and TRBJ2-7, with D possibly matching TRBD1 (5 bases). The germline CDR1 and CDR2 sequences are SGHAT and FQNNGV. V was shortened by 0 bases and J by 0 bases, with 9 bases between the two germline ends. The CDR3 is made up of 15 amino acids. CDR3 in amino acids: CASSLEGLSSYEQYF. For the CDR3, the DNA is TGTGCCAGCAGCTTAGAGGGGCTTAGCTCCTACGAGCAGTACTTC.

The chain has TRBV5-4 and TRBJ2-5, with TRBD1 identical over 9 bases. V shed 4 bases, J shed 3 bases, and the junction held 4 bases outside the gene matches. The germline CDR1 and CDR2 sequences are SGHNT and YYREEE (reference sequence). The CDR3 extends over 14 amino acids. CDR3 coding DNA: TGTGCCAGCAGCCGGGACAGGGCCAAAGAGACCCAGTACTTC. Translating gives CASSRDRAKETQYF.

This chain links TRBV27 with TRBJ2-2, with a tentative D call TRBD1 (6 bases). V dropped 2 bases and J dropped 5 bases, with 12 bases sitting between them. This CDR3 contains 15 residues. Germline lookup yields CDR1 MNHEY and CDR2 SMNVEV (reference sequence). The CDR3 region has the DNA TGTGCCAGCAGTTTAGTAGGGGGAAGGACCGGGGAGCTGTTTTTT. Its translation: CASSLVGGRTGELFF.

The chain links TRBV24-1 to TRBJ2-5; TRBD2 is a possible D gene (6 bases). This CDR3 region has 16 residues. The V and J ends lost 0 bases and 5 bases respectively, with 15 bases between them. Germline CDR1 is KGHDR and CDR2 is SFDVKD. CDR3 in DNA: TGTGCCACCAGTGATTTGGGCCTGAGAGGAGGGGAGACCCAGTACTTC. Translating gives CATSDLGLRGGETQYF.

The chain uses TRBV11-2 and TRBJ2-5, with TRBD2 matching 9 bases. The CDR3 spans 16 residues. Germline CDR1 reads SGHAT; CDR2 reads FQNNGV. The ends lost 5 bases at V and 1 base at J; junction bases unmatched: 8. The CDR3 loop is CASSLRLAARQETQYF. As DNA, the CDR3 is TGTGCCAGCAGCCTAAGACTAGCGGCCCGCCAAGAGACCCAGTACTTC.

The rearrangement uses TRBV2 and TRBJ2-7; possibly TRBD1 for D (5 bases). The CDR3 contains 14 residues. Trimming stripped 5 bases from V and 0 bases from J, with 11 bases between. Per germline, CDR1 SNHLY and CDR2 FYNNEI. CDR3 loop: CASSWQGNSYEQYF. CDR3 coding DNA: TGTGCCAGCAGTTGGCAGGGAAACTCCTACGAGCAGTACTTC. Full variable domain (rest looked up from reference TRBV2 and TRBJ2-7): EPEVTQTPSHQVTQMGQEVILRCVPISNHLYFYWYRQILGQKVEFLVSFYNNEISEKSEIFDDQFSVERPDGSNFTLKIRSTKLEDSAMYFCASSWQGNSYEQYFGPGTRLTVT.

This clone came up a few times. J is TRBJ1-3 and V is TRBV9; 8 bases agree with TRBD1. The length of the CDR3 is 18 residues. The V gene end was trimmed by 4 bases and the J gene end by 2 bases; junction bases not matched to a gene: 14. In germline, CDR1 is SGDLS, CDR2 YYNGEE. In DNA form, the CDR3 reads TGTGCCAGCAGCTCTTGGACAGGGCAGGTCCTCACTGGAAACACCATATATTTT. It yields the protein CASSSWTGQVLTGNTIYF.

The V call is TRBV9, the J call TRBJ2-7; 7 bases are a match to TRBD2. J gave up 6 bases and V 4 bases, and 4 bases lay outside the gene matches. This CDR3 contains 12 residues. The V gene's germline CDR1 is SGDLS and CDR2 YYNGEE. As DNA, the CDR3 is TGTGCCAGCAGCTCTCGGACTAGCGAGCAGTACTTC. Amino acids: CASSSRTSEQYF.